Given below is one TCR beta chain in context. Only in-frame clones appear in the TCRdb table, and some are missing; sequencing was by immunoSEQ multiplex PCR. The table includes about 150,000 clones, more than 80% detected once. The sample comes from a study of T cell responses to AZD1222 COVID-19 vaccine. This CDR3 has 14 amino acids. Trimming stripped 3 bases from V and 2 bases from J, with 11 bases between. Germline V CDR1 and CDR2: SNHLY, FYNNEI. The chain combines TRBV2 with TRBJ2-7, with D perhaps matching TRBD2 (6 bases). Here the sequenced sample was peripheral blood, taken on day 0 of AZD1222 vaccination. This receptor was taken from an adult in good health. CDR3: CASSDQRAPYEQYF. The CDR3 bases are TGTGCCAGCAGTGACCAGCGGGCTCCCTACGAGCAGTACTTC.